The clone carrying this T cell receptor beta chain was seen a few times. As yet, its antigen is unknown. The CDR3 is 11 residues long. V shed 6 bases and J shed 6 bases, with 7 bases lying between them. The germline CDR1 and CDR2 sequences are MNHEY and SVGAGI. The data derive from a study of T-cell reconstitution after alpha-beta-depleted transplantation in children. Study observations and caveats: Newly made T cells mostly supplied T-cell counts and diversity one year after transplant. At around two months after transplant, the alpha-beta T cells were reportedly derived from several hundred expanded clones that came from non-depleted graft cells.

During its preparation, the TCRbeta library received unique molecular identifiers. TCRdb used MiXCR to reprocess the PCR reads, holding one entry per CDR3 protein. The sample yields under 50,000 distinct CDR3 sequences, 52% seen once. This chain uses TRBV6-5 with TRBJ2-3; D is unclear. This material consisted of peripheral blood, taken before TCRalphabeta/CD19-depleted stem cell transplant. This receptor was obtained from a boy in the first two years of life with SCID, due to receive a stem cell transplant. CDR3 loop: CASSQMDTQYF. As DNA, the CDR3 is TGTGCCAGCAGCCAGATGGATACGCAGTATTTT.